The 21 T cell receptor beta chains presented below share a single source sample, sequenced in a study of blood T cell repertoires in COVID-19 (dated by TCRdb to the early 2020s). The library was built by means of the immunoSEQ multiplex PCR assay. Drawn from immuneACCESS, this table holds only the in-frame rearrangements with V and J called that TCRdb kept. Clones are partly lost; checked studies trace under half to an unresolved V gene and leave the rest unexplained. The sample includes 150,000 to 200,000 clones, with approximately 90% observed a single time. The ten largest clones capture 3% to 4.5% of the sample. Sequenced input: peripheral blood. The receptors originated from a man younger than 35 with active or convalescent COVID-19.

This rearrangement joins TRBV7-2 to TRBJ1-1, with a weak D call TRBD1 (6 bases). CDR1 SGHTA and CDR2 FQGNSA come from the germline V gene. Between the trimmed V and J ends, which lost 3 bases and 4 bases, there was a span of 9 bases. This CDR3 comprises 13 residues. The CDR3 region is CASSFAGATEAFF. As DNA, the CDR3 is TGTGCCAGCAGCTTTGCGGGGGCCACTGAAGCTTTCTTT.

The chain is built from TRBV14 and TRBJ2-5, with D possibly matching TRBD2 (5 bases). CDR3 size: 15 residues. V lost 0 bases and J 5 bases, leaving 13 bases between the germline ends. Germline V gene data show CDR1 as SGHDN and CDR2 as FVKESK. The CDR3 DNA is TGTGCCAGCAGCCAAGATCTGAGGGAAGGGGAGACCCAGTACTTC. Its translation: CASSQDLREGETQYF.

This CDR3 reads CASRSPGQVEAFF. The CDR3 bases are TGTGCTAGTAGGAGTCCGGGACAGGTTGAAGCTTTCTTT. V usage is TRBV12-5 and J usage is TRBJ1-1, with TRBD1 identical over 8 bases. CDR1 and CDR2 from the germline V gene are LGHNT and FRNRAP. Trimming removed 8 bases from V and 7 bases from J; junction bases left unmatched: 9. CDR3 length: 13 residues.

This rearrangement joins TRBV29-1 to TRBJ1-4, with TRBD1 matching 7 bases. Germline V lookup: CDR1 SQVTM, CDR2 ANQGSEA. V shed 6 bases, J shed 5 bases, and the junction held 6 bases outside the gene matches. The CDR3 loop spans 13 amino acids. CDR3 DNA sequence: TGCAGCGTCTCCAGGGGGAAGAATGAAAAACTGTTTTTT. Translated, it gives CSVSRGKNEKLFF.

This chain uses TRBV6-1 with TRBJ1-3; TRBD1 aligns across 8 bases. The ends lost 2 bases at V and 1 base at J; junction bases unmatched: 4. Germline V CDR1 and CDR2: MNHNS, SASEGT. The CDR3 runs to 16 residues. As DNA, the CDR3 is TGTGCCAGCAGTGAACTCTGGACAGGGTCTGGAAACACCATATATTTT. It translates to CASSELWTGSGNTIYF.

In DNA form, the CDR3 reads TGCGCCAGCAGCTTAGCGGTGGGTTACGAGCAGTACGTC. Encoded protein: CASSLAVGYEQYV. V gene TRBV5-1 combines with J gene TRBJ2-7, with D possibly TRBD2 on 5 matching bases. CDR1 SGHRS and CDR2 YFSETQ come from the germline V gene. Trimming shortened V by 2 bases and J by 4 bases, and 10 bases separated the two germline ends. This CDR3 contains 13 residues.

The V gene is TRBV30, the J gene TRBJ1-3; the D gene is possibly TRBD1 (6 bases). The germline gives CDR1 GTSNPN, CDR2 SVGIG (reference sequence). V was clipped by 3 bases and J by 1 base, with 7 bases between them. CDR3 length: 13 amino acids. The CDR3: CAWRGGSGNTIYF. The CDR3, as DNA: TGTGCCTGGAGAGGGGGATCTGGAAACACCATATATTTT.

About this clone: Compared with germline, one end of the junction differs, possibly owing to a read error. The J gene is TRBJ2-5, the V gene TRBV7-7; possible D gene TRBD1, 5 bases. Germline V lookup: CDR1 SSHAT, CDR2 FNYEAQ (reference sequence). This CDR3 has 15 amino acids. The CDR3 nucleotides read TGTGCTAGCAGCTTATTAAGGGGCAGCCAAGAGACCCAGTACTTC. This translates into CASSLLRGSQETQYF. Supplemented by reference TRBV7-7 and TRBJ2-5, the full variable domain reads GAGVSQSPRYKVTKRGQDVTLRCDPISSHATLYWYQQALGQGPEFLTYFNYEAQPDKSGLPSDRFSAERPEGSISTLTIQRTEQRDSAMYRCASSLLRGSQETQYFGPGTRLLVL.

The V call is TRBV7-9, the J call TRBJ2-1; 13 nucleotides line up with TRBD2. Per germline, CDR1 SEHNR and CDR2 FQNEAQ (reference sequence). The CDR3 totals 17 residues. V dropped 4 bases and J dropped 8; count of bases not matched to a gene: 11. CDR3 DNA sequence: TGTGCCAGCAGCTCCCCCGCCGGGACTAGCGGGATCTATGAGCAGTTCTTC. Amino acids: CASSSPAGTSGIYEQFF.

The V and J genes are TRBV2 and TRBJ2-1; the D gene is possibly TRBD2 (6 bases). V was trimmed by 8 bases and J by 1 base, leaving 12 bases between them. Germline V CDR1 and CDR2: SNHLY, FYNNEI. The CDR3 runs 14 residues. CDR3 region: CASRGYGSYNEQFF. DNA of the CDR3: TGTGCCAGCCGGGGGTATGGGTCCTACAATGAGCAGTTCTTC.

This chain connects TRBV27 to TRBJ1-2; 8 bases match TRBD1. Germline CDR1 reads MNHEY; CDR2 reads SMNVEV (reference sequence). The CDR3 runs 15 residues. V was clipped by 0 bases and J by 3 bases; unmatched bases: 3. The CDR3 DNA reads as TGTGCCAGCAGTTTATCACGGACAGGGCACTATGGCTACACCTTC. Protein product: CASSLSRTGHYGYTF.

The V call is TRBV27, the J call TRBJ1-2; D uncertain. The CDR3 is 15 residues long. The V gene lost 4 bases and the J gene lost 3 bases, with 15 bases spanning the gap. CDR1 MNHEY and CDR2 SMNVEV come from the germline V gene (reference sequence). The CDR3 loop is CASSYLPAGDYGYTF. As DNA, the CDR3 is TGTGCCAGCAGTTACCTCCCGGCGGGAGACTATGGCTACACCTTC.

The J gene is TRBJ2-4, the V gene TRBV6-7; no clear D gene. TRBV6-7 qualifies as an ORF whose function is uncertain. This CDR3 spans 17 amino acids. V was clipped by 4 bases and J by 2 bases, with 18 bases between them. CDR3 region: CASSLHLRSSPKNIQYF. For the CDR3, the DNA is TGTGCCAGCAGTTTACATTTGAGGTCTTCGCCCAAAAACATTCAGTACTTC.

Here the CDR3 reads CASSLDLGGFADTQYF. The CDR3 bases are TGTGCCAGCAGCTTAGACTTGGGGGGATTCGCAGATACGCAGTATTTT. This chain connects TRBV7-9 to TRBJ2-3; D may be TRBD2 (6 bases). V gave up 1 base and J gave up 4 bases, with 15 bases separating them. The germline CDR1 and CDR2 sequences are SEHNR and FQNEAQ (reference sequence). This CDR3 is 16 amino acids long. Filled out from reference TRBV7-9 and TRBJ2-3, the complete variable domain reads DTGVSQNPRHKITKRGQNVTFRCDPISEHNRLYWYRQTLGQGPEFLTYFQNEAQLEKSRLLSDRFSAERPKGSFSTLEIQRTEQGDSAMYLCASSLDLGGFADTQYFGPGTRLTVL.

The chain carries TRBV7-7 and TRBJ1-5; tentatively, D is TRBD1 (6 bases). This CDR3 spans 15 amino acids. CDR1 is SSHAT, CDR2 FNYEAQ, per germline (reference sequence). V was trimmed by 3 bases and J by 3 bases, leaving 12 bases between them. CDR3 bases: TGTGCCAGCAGCTTTCGACAGGAGATCAATCAGCCCCAGCATTTT. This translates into CASSFRQEINQPQHF.

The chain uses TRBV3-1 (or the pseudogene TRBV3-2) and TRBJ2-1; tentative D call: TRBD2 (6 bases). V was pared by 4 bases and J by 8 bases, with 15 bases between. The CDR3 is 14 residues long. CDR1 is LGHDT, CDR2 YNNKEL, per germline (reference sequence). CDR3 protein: CASSPRRGFYEQFF. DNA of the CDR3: TGTGCCAGCAGCCCAAGGAGGGGTTTCTATGAGCAGTTCTTC.

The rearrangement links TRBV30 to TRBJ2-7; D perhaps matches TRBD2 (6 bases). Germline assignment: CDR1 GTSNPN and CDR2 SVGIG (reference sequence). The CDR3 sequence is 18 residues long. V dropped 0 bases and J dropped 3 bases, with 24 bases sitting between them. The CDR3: CAWSVRWGVPVGFYEQYV. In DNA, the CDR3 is TGTGCCTGGAGTGTAAGGTGGGGGGTCCCAGTGGGCTTCTACGAGCAGTACGTC.

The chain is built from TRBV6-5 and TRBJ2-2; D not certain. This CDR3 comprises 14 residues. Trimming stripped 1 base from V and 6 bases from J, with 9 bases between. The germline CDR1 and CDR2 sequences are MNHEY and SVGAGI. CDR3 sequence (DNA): TGTGCCAGCAGTTACTTAACAGATTCCGGGGAGCTGTTTTTT. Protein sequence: CASSYLTDSGELFF.

CDR3 protein: CASTATDSTEAFF. In DNA, the CDR3 is TGCGCCAGCACCGCGACAGACTCAACTGAAGCTTTCTTT. The V call is TRBV5-1, the J call TRBJ1-1; D is perhaps TRBD1 (5 bases). V was cut by 6 bases and J by 5 bases, with 14 bases left in between. The length of the CDR3 is 13 residues. Per germline, CDR1 SGHRS and CDR2 YFSETQ. Using reference TRBV5-1 and TRBJ1-1 for the parts outside the CDR3, the full variable domain is KAGVTQTPRYLIKTRGQQVTLSCSPISGHRSVSWYQQTPGQGLQFLFEYFSETQRNKGNFPGRFSGRQFSNSRSEMNVSTLELGDSALYLCASTATDSTEAFFGQGTRLTVV.

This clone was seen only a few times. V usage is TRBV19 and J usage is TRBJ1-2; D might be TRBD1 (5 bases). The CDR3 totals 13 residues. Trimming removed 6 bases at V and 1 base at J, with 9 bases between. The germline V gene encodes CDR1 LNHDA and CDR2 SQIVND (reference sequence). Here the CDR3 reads CASRQANNYGYTF. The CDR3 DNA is TGTGCCAGTAGACAGGCTAATAACTATGGCTACACCTTC.

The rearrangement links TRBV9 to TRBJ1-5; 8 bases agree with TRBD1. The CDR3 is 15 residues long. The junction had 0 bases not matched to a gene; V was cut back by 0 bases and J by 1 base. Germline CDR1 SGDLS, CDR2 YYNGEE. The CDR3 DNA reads TGTGCCAGCAGCGTAGGGACAGGGAGCAATCAGCCCCAGCATTTT. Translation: CASSVGTGSNQPQHF.